These 30 T cell receptor beta chains originate from one sample sequenced in a study of breast tumors, draining lymph nodes, adjacent tissues. TCRdb passed the multiplex PCR reads through MiXCR, listing each CDR3 protein once. The table includes 130,000 or so distinct CDR3 sequences, approximately 32% detected once. Breast cancer patients provided tissue from their axillary draining lymph nodes. The source material was axillary lymph node tissue. The receptors here all came from a female donor with breast cancer. Some clones in this sample may be carry-over from other donors' samples.

There are a few counts of this clonotype. CDR3 region: CASSRNRDREEYF. The CDR3 DNA is TGTGCCAGCAGCCGCAACCGGGACAGGGAAGAGTACTTC. The chain employs TRBV5-8 and TRBJ2-4; 9 nucleotides line up with TRBD1. Looked up from germline, CDR1 is SGHTS and CDR2 is YDEGEE. After removal of 4 bases from V and 14 bases from J, the junction contained 10 bases not matched to a gene. CDR3 length equals 13 residues.

At least ten counts were recorded for this clonotype. The chain recombines TRBV6-5 with TRBJ2-3, with a tentative D call TRBD2 (5 bases). This CDR3 is 14 amino acids long. Germline V gene sequence: CDR1 MNHEY, CDR2 SVGAGI. Trimming removed 4 bases from V and 1 base from J, with 9 bases in between. CDR3 in amino acids: CASSSRVGTDTQYF. DNA of the CDR3: TGTGCCAGCAGTTCGCGGGTGGGCACAGATACGCAGTATTTT.

This clonotype has ten or more counts. This chain uses TRBV29-1 with TRBJ2-3, with D perhaps matching TRBD2 (6 bases). CDR3 length: 13 residues. Trimming shortened V by 2 bases and J by 4 bases, and 10 bases separated the two germline ends. Germline V gene data show CDR1 as SQVTM and CDR2 as ANQGSEA. As DNA, the CDR3 is TGCAGCGTTGAAAAGGGGAGGTCAGATACGCAGTATTTT. This codes for CSVEKGRSDTQYF.

This clonotype appeared many times. The V call is TRBV11-2, the J call TRBJ1-6; 10 bases agree with TRBD1. CDR1 is SGHAT, CDR2 FQNNGV, per germline. V was clipped by 4 bases and J by 4 bases; unmatched bases: 7. The CDR3 has 17 amino acids. For the CDR3, the DNA is TGTGCCAGCAGCTCGCCGGGACAGGGGCTTTATAATTCACCCCTCCACTTT. This encodes CASSSPGQGLYNSPLHF.

In this sample, this clonotype turned up once. The V call is TRBV7-3, the J call TRBJ2-2; no definite D call. This CDR3 comprises 14 residues. Germline V gives CDR1 SGHTA, CDR2 FQGTGA. The germline V and J ends were trimmed by 5 bases and 4 bases, with 11 bases remaining between them. CDR3 in DNA: TGTGCCAGCAGCGTTAGGGCCATCACCGGGGAGCTGTTTTTT. Translation: CASSVRAITGELFF.

This clonotype appeared a few times. The chain joins TRBV9 to TRBJ1-1, with 10 bases lining up with TRBD1. The length of the CDR3 is 15 residues. J was trimmed by 4 bases and V by 3 bases; bases with no gene match: 6. The germline gives CDR1 SGDLS, CDR2 YYNGEE. CDR3 in DNA: TGTGCCAGCAGCGCAAGGGACAGGGGCTTCACTGAAGCTTTCTTT. This sequence encodes CASSARDRGFTEAFF.

This clonotype was counted ten times or more. The V and J genes are TRBV2 and TRBJ2-1; D is possibly TRBD2 (7 bases). Trimming took 2 bases from V and 4 from J, leaving 12 bases between them. The CDR3 is 15 amino acids. Germline V gene lookup returns CDR1 SNHLY and CDR2 FYNNEI. The CDR3 here is CASSEWGGGYNEQFF. The CDR3 DNA reads as TGTGCCAGCAGTGAATGGGGGGGCGGGTACAATGAGCAGTTCTTC.

The chain links TRBV4-3 to TRBJ2-1, with D unresolved. V lost 0 bases and J 0 bases, leaving 9 bases between the germline ends. The CDR3 is 16 amino acids. Germline assignment: CDR1 LGHNA and CDR2 YSLEER. The CDR3 DNA reads TGCGCCAGCAGCCAAGATCTGGGTAGCTCCTACAATGAGCAGTTCTTC. It yields the protein CASSQDLGSSYNEQFF.

This clonotype occurred once. V usage is TRBV20-1 and J usage is TRBJ1-3; no clear D. V was pared by 3 bases and J by 0 bases, with 9 bases between. Per germline, CDR1 DFQATT and CDR2 SNEGSKA (reference sequence). This CDR3 has 14 residues. CDR3 region: CSASLPTSGNTIYF. In DNA form, the CDR3 reads TGCAGTGCTAGCCTCCCGACCTCTGGAAACACCATATATTTT.

This clonotype has at least ten counts. The V gene is TRBV20-1, the J gene TRBJ1-4, with a weak D call TRBD1 (6 bases). CDR3 size: 13 residues. V was cut by 6 bases and J by 8 bases, with 16 bases left in between. Germline values: CDR1 DFQATT, CDR2 SNEGSKA (reference sequence). The CDR3 region has the DNA TGCAGTGCATATACCCTGACAGGCGAAAAACTGTTTTTT. This encodes CSAYTLTGEKLFF.

This clonotype was picked up a small number of times. The chain couples TRBV27 to TRBJ1-1; D uncertain. The CDR3 sequence is 12 residues long. Trimming pared 8 bases from V and 0 bases from J, leaving 7 bases between. In germline, CDR1 is MNHEY, CDR2 SMNVEV (reference sequence). The CDR3 region has the DNA TGTGCCAGCTGTAGCGTGAACACTGAAGCTTTCTTT. It is translated as CASCSVNTEAFF.

Details on this clonotype: A read error is possible here, since a much larger clone lies one base away. V is TRBV24-1 and J is TRBJ2-5, with TRBD1 matching over 9 bases. CDR1 and CDR2 (germline): KGHDR, SFDVKD. CDR3 length: 19 amino acids. The CDR3 here is CAISDVPRTGAPGRETQYF. The CDR3 nucleotides read TGTGCCATCAGTGATGTCCCCAGGACAGGGGCTCCGGGTAGGGAGACCCAGTACTTC.

This clonotype was observed a few times. The chain has TRBV7-9 and TRBJ1-2; 7 bases line up with TRBD1. The germline gives CDR1 SEHNR, CDR2 FQNEAQ (reference sequence). This CDR3 spans 16 amino acids. J was trimmed by 0 bases and V by 2 bases; bases with no gene match: 6. As DNA, the CDR3 is TGTGCCAGCAGCTTACCTGACAGGGTAGCTAACTATGGCTACACCTTC. It encodes CASSLPDRVANYGYTF.

This clonotype was observed at least ten times. The rearrangement uses TRBV12-3 or TRBV12-4 and TRBJ2-7, with 7 nucleotides matching TRBD2. This CDR3 has 15 amino acids. With 6 bases clipped from V and 2 bases from J, the junction kept 10 bases outside the gene matches. CDR3 loop: CASRPTGGGPYEQYF. The CDR3 DNA reads TGTGCCAGCAGACCTACTGGCGGGGGTCCCTACGAGCAGTACTTC.

About this clonotype: The junction differs from germline at one of its ends, possibly a read error. V usage is TRBV7-9 and J usage is TRBJ1-6; no firm D call. The CDR3 runs to 14 residues. Germline CDR1 reads SEHNR; CDR2 reads FQNEAQ (reference sequence). CDR3 DNA sequence: TGTGCCAGCGGCCCCCGGTCCTATAGTTCACCCCTCCACTTT. Residues: CASGPRSYSSPLHF.

In this sample, this clonotype turned up a few times. A much larger clonotype is one base distant, so this may be a read error. The chain uses TRBV6-9 and TRBJ2-2; 10 positions agree with TRBD1. V dropped 6 bases and J dropped 4; count of bases not matched to a gene: 2. The CDR3 runs 14 residues. In germline, CDR1 is MNHGY, CDR2 SVAAGI. The CDR3 bases are TGTGCCAGCAGCCGGACAGGGGGCACCGGGGAGCTGTTTTTT. Translated, it gives CASSRTGGTGELFF.

V usage is TRBV30 and J usage is TRBJ1-1; D gene unclear. The ends were cut back, 4 bases at V and 0 bases at J, with 15 bases in the middle. CDR1 is GTSNPN, CDR2 SVGIG, per germline (reference sequence). This CDR3 is 15 amino acids long. The CDR3 nucleotides are TGTGCCTGGAAAGGGAGCGGCAACATGAACACTGAAGCTTTCTTT. It encodes CAWKGSGNMNTEAFF.

The J gene is TRBJ2-3, the V gene TRBV6-2 or TRBV6-3, with 9 bases aligning to TRBD2. CDR1 and CDR2 from the germline V gene are MNHEY and SVGEGT. V was clipped by 4 bases and J by 4 bases; unmatched bases: 21. The CDR3 has 20 residues. The CDR3 nucleotides are TGTGCCAGCAGTTCCCCAGGTTATCGTGGCGGGGGGGCCTCCGCAGATACGCAGTATTTT. Translation: CASSSPGYRGGGASADTQYF.

This clonotype was counted ten times or more. The chain is built from TRBV4-1 and TRBJ1-2; maybe TRBD1 (5 bases). Germline V gives CDR1 MGHRA, CDR2 YSYEKL. Trimming left V 0 bases short and J 8 bases short, with 13 bases between. The CDR3 loop spans 14 amino acids. The CDR3 sequence is CASSQDYTGPGYTF. CDR3 coding DNA: TGCGCCAGCAGCCAAGACTATACAGGCCCAGGCTACACCTTC.

This clonotype was observed at least ten times. The chain couples TRBV19 to TRBJ2-3; D may match TRBD1 or TRBD2 (6 bases each). Germline values: CDR1 LNHDA, CDR2 SQIVND (reference sequence). The CDR3 consists of 14 residues. The V end was cut by 3 bases, the J end by 6 bases, with 13 bases between. The CDR3 DNA is TGTGCCAGTAGTATCGGAGGGGGTATGGATACGCAGTATTTT. As protein: CASSIGGGMDTQYF.

Comment on this clonotype: This could be a read error, since a much larger clone is one nucleotide away. The CDR3 carries no conserved terminal phenylalanine or tryptophan, so it likely arises from a read error. The chain couples TRBV30 to TRBJ1-3; D call uncertain. Germline V CDR1 and CDR2: GTSNPN, SVGIG (reference sequence). Trimming removed 2 bases at V and 2 bases at J, with 1 base between. The CDR3 spans 11 residues. This CDR3 is CAWSTGNTIYL. As DNA, the CDR3 is TGTGCCTGGAGTACTGGAAACACCATATATCTT.

This clonotype was picked up many times. V is TRBV10-3 and J is TRBJ1-2; 7 nucleotides align to TRBD1. The CDR3 loop spans 15 amino acids. V dropped 4 bases and J dropped 0; count of bases not matched to a gene: 5. Per the germline V gene, CDR1 is ENHRY and CDR2 is SYGVKD. The CDR3 coding sequence is TGTGCCATCAGTGGACGACAGGGAACTAACTATGGCTACACCTTC. Translation gives CAISGRQGTNYGYTF.

This clonotype was counted at least ten times. The gene calls are TRBV6-6 and TRBJ2-5; the D gene is possibly TRBD2 (5 bases). Trimming left V 6 bases short and J 7 bases short, with 9 bases between. Germline CDR1 MNHNY, CDR2 SVGAGI (reference sequence). This CDR3 has 11 amino acids. CDR3 nucleotide sequence: TGTGCCAGCAGGCCCCGGGGGACCCAGTACTTC. Protein: CASRPRGTQYF.

The sample holds many counts of this clonotype. The chain has TRBV18 and TRBJ2-7; D may be TRBD1 or TRBD2 (6 bases each). The CDR3 length is 15 residues. The V gene lost 3 bases and the J gene lost 4 bases, with 16 bases spanning the gap. Germline assignment: CDR1 KGHSH and CDR2 LQKENI. CDR3 region: CASSPRKGGSYEQYF. CDR3 DNA: TGTGCCAGCTCACCTAGGAAGGGGGGTTCGTACGAGCAGTACTTC.

This clonotype showed up many times. This rearrangement joins TRBV11-2 to TRBJ1-5; D unclear. This CDR3 has 15 residues. Germline V gives CDR1 SGHAT, CDR2 FQNNGV. V was shortened by 1 base and J by 0 bases, with 7 bases between the two germline ends. The CDR3 DNA sequence: TGTGCCAGCAGCTTAGGCCAGAATAGCAATCAGCCCCAGCATTTT. It codes for CASSLGQNSNQPQHF.

This clonotype was seen a few times. V is TRBV5-1 and J is TRBJ1-1, with D uncertain. The length of the CDR3 is 14 residues. The germline gives CDR1 SGHRS, CDR2 YFSETQ. The germline V and J ends were trimmed by 6 bases and 1 base, with 13 bases remaining between them. The chain's CDR3 is CASTLYGENTEAFF. The CDR3 nucleotides are TGCGCCAGCACGTTATATGGCGAGAACACTGAAGCTTTCTTT.

The genes are TRBV24-1 and TRBJ2-1, with TRBD2 matching 8 bases. The CDR3 has 16 amino acids. Looked up from germline, CDR1 is KGHDR and CDR2 is SFDVKD. The junction had 8 bases not matched to a gene; V was cut back by 4 bases and J by 4 bases. The CDR3 region has the DNA TGTGCCACCAGTGACTTGCGAGCGGGAGTATACAATGAGCAGTTCTTC. Its protein product is CATSDLRAGVYNEQFF.

This clonotype was seen a few times. V usage is TRBV18 and J usage is TRBJ1-2; 8 nucleotides align to TRBD1. Trimming took 3 bases from V and 5 from J; bases not matched to a gene: 2. There are 13 residues in the CDR3. The V gene's germline CDR1 is KGHSH and CDR2 LQKENI. CDR3 in amino acids: CASSPDREYGYTF. In DNA, the CDR3 is TGTGCCAGCTCACCGGACAGGGAGTATGGCTACACCTTC.

A word on this clonotype: Being one base from a much bigger clone, this may be a read error. The chain is built from TRBV28 and TRBJ1-2; D unclear. V lost 1 base, J lost 6 bases, and 12 bases lay in between. Per the germline V gene, CDR1 is MDHEN and CDR2 is SYDVKM. The CDR3 has 14 amino acids. The CDR3: CASSLFTGNNGYTF. The CDR3 DNA follows: TGTGCCAGCAGTTTATTTACGGGAAACAATGGCTACACCTTC.

There are many counts of this clonotype. V gene TRBV2 combines with J gene TRBJ1-5; D is possibly TRBD1 (6 bases). The germline V gene has CDR1 SNHLY and CDR2 FYNNEI. With 6 bases removed from V and 3 bases from J, the gap between germline ends came to 9 bases. The CDR3 is made up of 13 amino acids. CDR3 sequence: CASRQGNNQPQHF. In DNA form, the CDR3 reads TGTGCCAGCAGACAGGGTAACAATCAGCCCCAGCATTTT.